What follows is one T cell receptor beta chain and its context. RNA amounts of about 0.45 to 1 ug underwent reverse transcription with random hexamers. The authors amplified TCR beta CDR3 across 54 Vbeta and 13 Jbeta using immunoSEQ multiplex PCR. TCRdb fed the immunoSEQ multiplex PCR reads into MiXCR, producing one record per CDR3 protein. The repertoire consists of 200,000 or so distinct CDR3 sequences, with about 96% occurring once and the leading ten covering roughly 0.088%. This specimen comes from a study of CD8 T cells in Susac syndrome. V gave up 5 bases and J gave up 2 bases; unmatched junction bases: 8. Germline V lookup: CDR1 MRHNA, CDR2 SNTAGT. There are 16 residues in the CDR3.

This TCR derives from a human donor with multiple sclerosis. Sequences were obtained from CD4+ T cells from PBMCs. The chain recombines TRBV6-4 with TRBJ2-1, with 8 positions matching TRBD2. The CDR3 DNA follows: TGTGCCAGCAGTCCGACGGGGGGGCAGACCTACAATGAGCAGTTCTTC. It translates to CASSPTGGQTYNEQFF.